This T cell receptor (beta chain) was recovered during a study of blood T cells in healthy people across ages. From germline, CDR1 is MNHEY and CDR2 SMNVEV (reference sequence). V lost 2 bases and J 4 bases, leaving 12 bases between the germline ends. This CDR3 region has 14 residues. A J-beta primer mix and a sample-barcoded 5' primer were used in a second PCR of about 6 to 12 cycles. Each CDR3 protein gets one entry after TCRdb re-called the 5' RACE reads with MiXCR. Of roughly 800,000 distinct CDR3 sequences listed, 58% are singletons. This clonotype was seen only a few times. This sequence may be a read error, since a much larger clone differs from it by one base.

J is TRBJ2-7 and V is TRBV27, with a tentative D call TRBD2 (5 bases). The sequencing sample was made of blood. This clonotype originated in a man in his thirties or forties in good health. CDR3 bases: TGTGCCAGCAGTTTAGGGCCGGGGAGATACGAGCAGTACTTC. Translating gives CASSLGPGRYEQYF.